This section outlines one T cell receptor (beta chain) sequence together with its context. This entry belongs to a study of blood T cell repertoires in COVID-19. About the study: Acute-phase and convalescent COVID-19 samples originated in the United States, Italy and Spain. From T cells, B-cell-depleted T cells, or PBMCs came the material, which was cDNA or gDNA.

The Seattle patients, enrolled during active infection, were followed longitudinally. As processed by the authors: Amplification of reference gene primers provided the estimated nucleated cell counts. Generated by immunoSEQ multiplex PCR, the TCRdb table keeps only in-frame clones and is missing some. That table supplies the V and J calls and clone size; D and trimming were determined from the DNA. The data contain 250,000 or so clones, around 90% of them singletons. V gave up 3 bases and J gave up 7 bases; unmatched junction bases: 8. CDR1 is SGHRS, CDR2 YFSETQ, per germline. CDR3 length: 15 residues.

The clonotype originates from a man in his thirties or forties with COVID-19, enrolled during active disease. This chain uses TRBV5-1 with TRBJ1-4; TRBD1 matches 8 bases. The sequenced sample was peripheral blood. The CDR3 nucleotides are TGCGCCAGCAGCTCAACAGGGGGACCCAGTGAAAAACTGTTTTTT. Its translation is CASSSTGGPSEKLFF.